This is a list of T cell receptor beta chains from one sample in a study of CXCR3-negative and CXCR3-positive naive CD8 T cells. TCRdb processed the 5' RACE reads again and assigns one entry to each CDR3 protein, with no DNA. The sample totals over 100,000 distinct CDR3 sequences; its top ten clones hold roughly 0.39%. Source material: naive CXCR3+ CD8+ T cells from blood. These receptors were collected from a human donor in good health. Some clones in this sample may be carry-over from other donors' samples. CDR3s include the opening cysteine and the closing phenylalanine or tryptophan.

j_call v_call cdr3_aa
TRBJ2-7 TRBV6-2/TRBV6-3 CASSQPDRAHEQYF
TRBJ2-7 TRBV6-1 CASSDSVYEQYF
TRBJ2-2 TRBV3-1 CASSQEGTSGPHTGELFF
TRBJ2-3 TRBV15 CATTDDRSTDTQYF
TRBJ2-2 TRBV6-5 CASRLEQGAQTGELFF
TRBJ2-2 TRBV6-6 CASTWRVGTSDTGELFF
TRBJ2-1 TRBV20-1 CSASGGFQQFF
TRBJ2-1 TRBV6-6 CASSVGLAGVNEQFF
TRBJ1-1 TRBV29-1 CSAGGMNTEAFF
TRBJ2-3 TRBV7-9 CASSIPPGVDTQHF
TRBJ2-1 TRBV28 CASSSRTSSEQFF
TRBJ1-2 TRBV11-3 CASSLGTGTEDYGYTF
TRBJ2-7 TRBV7-2 CASSPDGAGGPAYEQYF
TRBJ2-2 TRBV29-1 CSGAGPNTGELFF
TRBJ2-3 TRBV15 CATTALSGRVDTQYF
TRBJ2-1 TRBV10-1 CAKTSGRDNEQFF
TRBJ2-1 TRBV28 CASTLAGGQYNEQFF
TRBJ2-5 TRBV9 CASSTRDLGDSQYF
TRBJ1-2 TRBV7-9 CASSSPGHRDYGYTF
TRBJ1-2 TRBV9 CASSVADSDYGYTF
TRBJ2-1 TRBV5-1 CASSLISGISSYNEQFF
TRBJ1-5 TRBV6-2/TRBV6-3 CASSYASSNQPQHF
TRBJ2-2 TRBV4-1 CASSPFDTGELFF